This is a list of T cell receptor beta chains from one sample in a study of Ad26.COV2.S vaccination and SARS-CoV-2 variants. Profiled with immunoSEQ multiplex PCR; TCRdb holds only in-frame clones, not every one. Of about 350,000 clones detected, about 88% appear once; the ten largest clones hold approximately 11%. The sequencing here drew on peripheral blood, taken in a trial of Ad26.COV2.S vaccine versus placebo. The receptors shown here come from a person aged 18-65 years who received the Ad26.COV2.S COVID-19 vaccine or a placebo. Both conserved end residues are part of each CDR3. Each record gives: V gene, CDR3 length, clone size, J gene, D gene, CDR3 DNA, CDR3 protein. A D gene is named only where the DNA matches it firmly. Expanded clones get a size class; other rows say once, few or many, or leave the size out.

TRBV7-8,15,-,TRBJ2-1,TRBD2,TGTGCCAGCAGCTCGACTAGCGGCTCCTACAATGAGCAGTTCTTC,CASSSTSGSYNEQFF
TRBV6-2/TRBV6-3,12,once,TRBJ1-2,-,TGTGCCAGCAGTGTCCTGAACTATGGCTACACCTTC,CASSVLNYGYTF
TRBV7-2,17,-,TRBJ1-6,-,TGTGCCAGCAGCTTAAGGGGGGTTGTGGGGCATAATTCACCCCTCCACTTT,CASSLRGVVGHNSPLHF
TRBV18,13,once,TRBJ2-5,-,TGTGCCAGCGTCGTCAGGGAGCAAGAGACCCAGTACTTC,CASVVREQETQYF
TRBV28,16,-,TRBJ2-3,TRBD2,TGTGCCAGCAGGGGACCTAGCGGGGCAGTCTGGGATACGCAGTATTTT,CASRGPSGAVWDTQYF
TRBV7-2,18,-,TRBJ1-4,-,TGTGCCAGCAGCTCGCCCGAACGTGTAAGGGGATTTTCTGAAAAACTGTTTTTT,CASSSPERVRGFSEKLFF
TRBV28,13,-,TRBJ1-6,-,TGTGCCAGCAGTGACAGTTATAATTCACCCCTCCACTTT,CASSDSYNSPLHF
TRBV9,14,-,TRBJ2-3,-,TGTGCCAGCAGCGTAGACTATAGCACAGATACGCAGTATTTT,CASSVDYSTDTQYF
TRBV7-2,18,-,TRBJ2-5,TRBD2,TGTGCCAGCAGCTTCCGGGGCCCCAGGACTAGCGGGAGAGAGACCCAGTACTTC,CASSFRGPRTSGRETQYF
TRBV18,15,few,TRBJ2-2,TRBD1,TGTGCCAGCTCACCACCCGGACAGGGAACCGGGGAGCTGTTTTTT,CASSPPGQGTGELFF
TRBV2,15,-,TRBJ2-1,-,TGTGCCAGCAAGGGCCGTCTGAGCTCCTACAATGAGCAGTTCTTC,CASKGRLSSYNEQFF
TRBV19,13,-,TRBJ2-1,-,TGTGCCAGTAGTGTCACAGCTGACAATGAGCAGTTCTTC,CASSVTADNEQFF
TRBV6-2/TRBV6-3,12,-,TRBJ2-3,-,TGTGCCAGCAGCCGGTATGCAGATACGCAGTATTTT,CASSRYADTQYF
TRBV6-8,12,-,TRBJ1-4,TRBD1,TGTGCCAGCAGAAGGGGACAGGAAAAACTGTTTTTT,CASRRGQEKLFF
TRBV10-3,14,-,TRBJ2-3,TRBD2,TGTGCCATCGCGTCAACTAGCGGTGAGGATACGCAGTATTTT,CAIASTSGEDTQYF
TRBV5-6,16,-,TRBJ2-2,TRBD2,TGTGCCAGCAGCGCCAGCGGGGGGCCACCCACCGGGGAGCTGTTTTTT,CASSASGGPPTGELFF
TRBV5-1,15,-,TRBJ1-2,-,TGCGCCAGCAGCTTAAGAGGGGAGGATAAGGTTGGCTACACCTTC,CASSLRGEDKVGYTF
TRBV2,13,-,TRBJ1-5,-,TGTGCCAGCAGTGATGACTTCAATCAGCCCCAGCATTTT,CASSDDFNQPQHF
TRBV11-2,13,-,TRBJ1-2,TRBD1,TGTGCCAGCAGCCCGGGACAGATCTATGGCTACACCTTC,CASSPGQIYGYTF
TRBV7-9,13,-,TRBJ1-5,-,TGTGCCAGCAGCTTCGGGGGCAATCAGCCCCAGCATTTT,CASSFGGNQPQHF
TRBV28,13,-,TRBJ2-7,-,TGTGCCAGCAGAGGCAGGGATTCCTACGAGCAGTACTTC,CASRGRDSYEQYF
TRBV5-1,16,once,TRBJ1-1,TRBD1,TGCGCCAGCAGCTTGGCAGGGACAGGGGACGCGACAGGGTCTTTCTTT,CASSLAGTGDATGSFF
TRBV7-2,16,-,TRBJ2-3,TRBD2,TGTGCCAGCAGCTTAACTTCGGGACTAGCTGGAGATACGCAGTATTTT,CASSLTSGLAGDTQYF
TRBV19,15,-,TRBJ1-1,TRBD1,TGTGCCAGTATCGGGACAGGGGGAAGGAACACTGAAGCTTTCTTT,CASIGTGGRNTEAFF
TRBV29-1,15,-,TRBJ2-5,-,TGCAGCTACGGCGGGGAAAAAGGATACCAAGAGACCCAGTACTTC,CSYGGEKGYQETQYF
TRBV28,16,-,TRBJ1-2,-,TGTGCCAGCAGTTTATTCCGAGCACCAGCTAACTATGGCTACACCTTC,CASSLFRAPANYGYTF
TRBV7-9,15,-,TRBJ1-4,-,TGTGCCAGCAGCGGACAGCGTGCAACTAATGAAAAACTGTTTTTT,CASSGQRATNEKLFF
TRBV5-1,14,-,TRBJ2-7,-,TGCGCCAGCAGCTTGGGGGCAGGGAACGACGAGCAGTACTTC,CASSLGAGNDEQYF
TRBV27,17,-,TRBJ2-3,TRBD2,TGTGCCAGCAGTCCCCTGACAGCGGGGGAACACACAGATACGCAGTATTTT,CASSPLTAGEHTDTQYF
TRBV28,14,-,TRBJ1-1,-,TGTGCCAGCAGCCTCCCTGGCATGAACACTGAAGCTTTCTTT,CASSLPGMNTEAFF
TRBV7-3,11,-,TRBJ2-1,-,TGTGCCAGCAGCTGGCAATATGAGCAGTTCTTC,CASSWQYEQFF
TRBV7-9,15,once,TRBJ1-4,-,TGTGCCAGCAGCCGGGTTTCGGGAGGGAATGAAAAACTGTTTTTT,CASSRVSGGNEKLFF
TRBV6-5,15,-,TRBJ2-7,TRBD1,TGTGCCAGCAGTTCATGGGGGACAGGGGCCGACGAGCAGTACTTC,CASSSWGTGADEQYF
TRBV7-9,16,-,TRBJ2-2,-,TGTGCCAGCAGCCTGCCACGGGGGGCCCTAACCGGGGAGCTGTTTTTT,CASSLPRGALTGELFF
TRBV10-2,15,-,TRBJ2-1,TRBD2,TGCGCCAGCAGTCTTCTCGCGGGGGGAAACAATGAGCAGTTCTTC,CASSLLAGGNNEQFF
TRBV16,14,-,TRBJ2-3,-,TGTGCCAGCAGCCAATCGGGGCGGACAGATACGCAGTATTTT,CASSQSGRTDTQYF
TRBV5-4,15,-,TRBJ2-3,-,TGTGCCAGCAGACAGGCGGAGGGGAGCACAGATACGCAGTATTTT,CASRQAEGSTDTQYF
TRBV2,17,-,TRBJ2-2,TRBD2,TGTGCCAGCAGGGCGGGACTAGCGGGAACGAACACCGGGGAGCTGTTTTTT,CASRAGLAGTNTGELFF
TRBV27,14,-,TRBJ1-1,-,TGTGCCAGCAGTTTAGGGCGGGGGAACACTGAAGCTTTCTTT,CASSLGRGNTEAFF
TRBV18,14,-,TRBJ1-1,-,TGTGCCAGCTCAAGTAACCGAGGGAGTACTGAAGCTTTCTTT,CASSSNRGSTEAFF
TRBV27,15,-,TRBJ1-6,TRBD1,TGTGCCAGCAGTTTACGACAGGGTAGGAATTCACCCCTCCACTTT,CASSLRQGRNSPLHF
TRBV10-2,17,-,TRBJ1-2,-,TGCGCCAGCAGTGAGGGCGGGATGGGTCCAGGGTATGGTGGCTACACCTTC,CASSEGGMGPGYGGYTF
TRBV5-5,17,-,TRBJ2-3,TRBD1,TGTGCCAGCAGCTTGTCGGTACAGGGGCTACTCACAGATACGCAGTATTTT,CASSLSVQGLLTDTQYF
TRBV4-3,16,-,TRBJ2-7,TRBD2,TGCGCCAGCAGCCAAGATGCACCTAGCGGGAGAACGGAGCAGTACTTC,CASSQDAPSGRTEQYF
TRBV10-3,14,-,TRBJ1-1,-,TGTGCCATCAGTGGGGGCCTATCATCCACTGAAGCTTTCTTT,CAISGGLSSTEAFF